The 26 T cell receptor beta chains reported below all come from one sample, sequenced in a study of molecular identifiers for immune sequencing clone quantification. TCRdb re-called the PCR reads through MiXCR, storing one row per CDR3 protein. The sample shows about half a million distinct CDR3 sequences, around 23% of them seen only once. The material sequenced was naive CD8+ T cells from blood, with Jurkat cell RNA spiked in. The subset was: FACS-sorted CD8+CD4-CCR7+CD45RA+ naive T cells. The receptors originated from a human donor in good health. Some libraries in this study had Jurkat cell RNA spiked in.

The chain employs TRBV4-2 and TRBJ2-3, with 7 positions matching TRBD2. From germline, CDR1 is LGHNA and CDR2 YNFKEQ. The CDR3 is 17 amino acids. V lost 4 bases, J lost 2 bases, and 12 bases stayed unmatched. CDR3 nucleotides: TGTGCCAGCAGCCCCGTGCCGGGGCTAGCGGCCACAGATACGCAGTATTTT. This gives the protein CASSPVPGLAATDTQYF.

The V gene is TRBV7-9, the J gene TRBJ2-1; 8 bases are shared with TRBD1. The CDR3 runs to 15 residues. Trimming cost V 0 bases and J 7 bases; bases outside gene matches: 5. Looked up from germline, CDR1 is SEHNR and CDR2 is FQNEAQ (reference sequence). DNA for the CDR3: TGTGCCAGCAGCTTAGCGCAGGGGGCGTTGAATGAGCAGTTCTTC. Translated, it gives CASSLAQGALNEQFF.

The J gene is TRBJ1-1, the V gene TRBV7-9; 8 positions match TRBD1. Germline values: CDR1 SEHNR, CDR2 FQNEAQ (reference sequence). Unmatched junction bases numbered 2, after V lost 7 bases and J lost 7 bases. CDR3 length: 11 residues. CDR3 in amino acids: CASTGTGEAFF. The CDR3 nucleotides are TGTGCCAGCACCGGGACAGGTGAAGCTTTCTTT.

This sequence joins TRBV6-2 or TRBV6-3 and TRBJ1-5, with TRBD1 as a possible D gene (5 bases). Per the germline V gene, CDR1 is MNHEY and CDR2 is SVGEGT. This CDR3 has 13 residues. Trimming removed 6 bases from V and 3 bases from J, with 9 bases in between. The CDR3 region is CASRLGTNQPQHF. The CDR3 DNA sequence: TGTGCCAGCAGACTAGGGACCAATCAGCCCCAGCATTTT.

CDR3 sequence reads: CASSQGIAAGPVGELFF. The CDR3 DNA reads as TGCGCCAGCAGCCAAGGGATAGCGGCAGGGCCTGTCGGGGAGCTGTTTTTT. The rearrangement links TRBV4-3 to TRBJ2-2; D might be TRBD2 (6 bases). V was trimmed by 1 base and J by 7 bases, leaving 19 bases between them. This CDR3 is 17 amino acids long. Germline CDR1 LGHNA, CDR2 YSLEER.

In its sample, this clonotype was seen a few times. The chain uses TRBV6-5 and TRBJ2-3; D gene ambiguous. The V and J ends lost 0 bases and 5 bases respectively, with 15 bases between them. CDR3 size: 16 residues. Germline-derived CDR1 and CDR2 are MNHEY and SVGAGI. The CDR3 here is CASSYSIALDGDTQYF. CDR3 nucleotide sequence: TGTGCCAGCAGTTACTCGATCGCCCTAGACGGAGATACGCAGTATTTT.

This clonotype has a handful of counts. This chain links TRBV5-6 with TRBJ2-7; D may match TRBD1 or TRBD2 (5 bases each). Trimming left V 5 bases short and J 1 base short, with 19 bases between. Germline CDR1 SGHDT, CDR2 YYEEEE. The CDR3 loop spans 16 amino acids. The CDR3 nucleotides read TGTGCCAGCAGTCCAGGGAGAAGATTGAGATCCTACGAGCAGTACTTC. This gives the protein CASSPGRRLRSYEQYF.

The table lists this clonotype with many counts. This chain uses TRBV5-5 with TRBJ2-3; 9 positions agree with TRBD1. The CDR3 sequence is 16 residues long. The germline CDR1 and CDR2 sequences are SGHKS and YYEKEE (reference sequence). With V trimmed by 4 bases and J by 1 base, 7 bases remained unmatched. The CDR3 loop reads CASSLQTGGGTDTQYF. The DNA for the CDR3 is TGTGCCAGCAGCCTACAGACAGGGGGTGGCACAGATACGCAGTATTTT. Full variable domain (missing parts from reference TRBV5-5 and TRBJ2-3): DAGVTQSPTHLIKTRGQQVTLRCSPISGHKSVSWYQQVLGQGPQFIFQYYEKEERGRGNFPDRFSARQFPNYSSELNVNALLLGDSALYLCASSLQTGGGTDTQYFGPGTRLTVL.

V is TRBV15 and J is TRBJ2-1; D may be TRBD1 (6 bases). Between the trimmed V and J ends, which lost 0 bases and 6 bases, there was a span of 12 bases. This CDR3 contains 15 residues. The germline V gene encodes CDR1 LNHNV and CDR2 YYDKDF (reference sequence). The CDR3, as DNA: TGTGCCACCAGCAGAGATAAAGGCAGGGGCAATGAGCAGTTCTTC. It specifies CATSRDKGRGNEQFF.

The chain recombines TRBV10-3 with TRBJ2-3, with a weak D call TRBD2 (5 bases). The CDR3 covers 15 residues. Deletions cut 5 bases from V and 2 bases from J, with 14 bases between. Germline-derived CDR1 and CDR2 are ENHRY and SYGVKD. The CDR3 loop reads CAISHFMGDTDTQYF. The CDR3 nucleotides are TGTGCCATCAGTCACTTTATGGGAGACACAGATACGCAGTATTTT.

As for this clonotype: It may be a read error: a sequence one base away is much more abundant. The chain employs TRBV7-3 and TRBJ2-1; D remains unclear. This CDR3 spans 13 amino acids. From germline, CDR1 is SGHTA and CDR2 FQGTGA. CDR3 sequence: CAGSLGLRDEQFF. The CDR3 region has the DNA TGTGCCGGCAGCTTAGGTCTTAGGGATGAGCAGTTCTTC.

The chain employs TRBV6-5 and TRBJ2-7, with 7 bases matching TRBD1. CDR3 length: 17 amino acids. V was clipped by 2 bases and J by 3 bases; unmatched bases: 13. Looked up from germline, CDR1 is MNHEY and CDR2 is SVGAGI. This CDR3 is CASSYGAPGTAIYEQYV. The CDR3 bases are TGTGCCAGCAGTTACGGGGCCCCCGGGACAGCAATCTACGAGCAGTACGTC.

This clonotype was seen many times. V and J are TRBV19 and TRBJ1-5, with D unclear. The V end lost 4 bases, the J end lost 2 bases, and 12 bases lay between the germline ends. Germline V gives CDR1 LNHDA, CDR2 SQIVND (reference sequence). The CDR3 has 15 amino acids. The CDR3 region has the DNA TGTGCCAGTAGTACCCTAGGATGGGGCAATCAGCCCCAGCATTTT. This encodes CASSTLGWGNQPQHF. Variable domain in full (rest from reference TRBV19 and TRBJ1-5): DGGITQSPKYLFRKEGQNVTLSCEQNLNHDAMYWYRQDPGQGLRLIYYSQIVNDFQKGDIAEGYSVSREKKESFPLTVTSAQKNPTAFYLCASSTLGWGNQPQHFGDGTRLSIL.

The V and J genes are TRBV7-9 and TRBJ1-1, with D possibly being TRBD1 (5 bases). The CDR3 extends over 15 amino acids. In germline, CDR1 is SEHNR, CDR2 FQNEAQ (reference sequence). Trimming took 4 bases from V and 7 from J, leaving 19 bases between them. The CDR3 DNA sequence: TGTGCCAGCAGCTCTGCGGACACGAGTGATGGTGAAGCTTTCTTT. The encoded protein is CASSSADTSDGEAFF.

In the case of this clonotype: A read error is possible here, since a much larger clone lies one base away. The CDR3 DNA reads as TGCGCCAGCAGCCAAGTAGAGAATCAGCCCCAGCATTTT. This sequence encodes CASSQVENQPQHF. The chain has TRBV4-1 and TRBJ1-5; no clear D gene. V was clipped by 1 base and J by 4 bases, with 5 bases between them. Germline lookup yields CDR1 MGHRA and CDR2 YSYEKL. The CDR3 has 13 amino acids.

This clonotype was recorded a few times. The chain combines TRBV27 with TRBJ2-5; 7 bases align to TRBD1. Germline V gene data show CDR1 as MNHEY and CDR2 as SMNVEV (reference sequence). After removal of 1 base from V and 2 bases from J, the junction contained 1 base not matched to a gene. The CDR3 has 14 residues. The CDR3 nucleotides are TGTGCCAGCAGTTTATGGGGACAGCAAGAGACCCAGTACTTC. This encodes CASSLWGQQETQYF.

Comments on this clonotype: The junction departs from germline at one end; a sequencing error may be responsible. This rearrangement joins TRBV28 to TRBJ2-5; perhaps TRBD1 as D (5 bases). The CDR3 contains 15 residues. Germline CDR1 is MDHEN and CDR2 is SYDVKM. The CDR3 region has the DNA TGTGCCAGCAGTTTATGGCAGGGCAGCCAAGAGCCCCAGTACTTC. As protein: CASSLWQGSQEPQYF.

The chain carries TRBV12-3 or TRBV12-4 and TRBJ2-7; 10 bases match TRBD1. The CDR3 is 16 residues long. With 3 bases clipped from V and 3 bases from J, the junction kept 8 bases outside the gene matches. CDR3 in amino acids: CASSLATGQGFYEQYF. The CDR3 DNA follows: TGTGCCAGCAGTTTGGCAACGGGACAGGGGTTCTACGAGCAGTACTTC.

This clonotype was observed at least ten times. The V call is TRBV3-1, the J call TRBJ2-3; 7 bases are a match to TRBD1. Trimming cost V 6 bases and J 4 bases; bases outside gene matches: 4. This CDR3 contains 13 residues. Germline V gene sequence: CDR1 LGHDT, CDR2 YNNKEL (reference sequence). The CDR3 DNA follows: TGTGCCAGCAGGGGGACAGTGGCAGATACGCAGTATTTT. This gives the protein CASRGTVADTQYF.

The J gene is TRBJ2-7, the V gene TRBV19; weak D call: TRBD2 (5 bases). The CDR3 consists of 13 residues. Germline V CDR1 and CDR2: LNHDA, SQIVND (reference sequence). Trimming left V 7 bases short and J 7 bases short, with 17 bases between. DNA of the CDR3: TGTGCCAGTAACCCGGGAAAAGGGTTTGAGCAGTACTTC. The encoded protein is CASNPGKGFEQYF.

The rearrangement links TRBV4-3 to TRBJ2-7; D remains unclear. This CDR3 is 14 amino acids long. CDR1 and CDR2 (germline): LGHNA, YSLEER. Trimming removed 0 bases from V and 4 bases from J, with 10 bases in between. The CDR3 DNA sequence: TGCGCCAGCAGCCAAGATCGGGCCTTATACGAGCAGTACTTC. It specifies CASSQDRALYEQYF.

This clonotype was detected ten times or more. The rearrangement joins TRBV7-9 to TRBJ2-7, with 11 nucleotides matching TRBD2. Germline loops: CDR1 SEHNR, CDR2 FQNEAQ (reference sequence). Trimming at V came to 5 bases and at J to 4 bases, leaving 10 bases not matched to a gene. This CDR3 contains 16 residues. The CDR3 spells CASSLGTSGGVYEQYF. CDR3 nucleotides: TGTGCCAGCAGCCTCGGGACTAGCGGAGGGGTATACGAGCAGTACTTC.

The chain is built from TRBV7-9 and TRBJ2-7, with 9 positions matching TRBD2. V gave up 5 bases and J gave up 5 bases; unmatched junction bases: 10. Germline CDR1 SEHNR, CDR2 FQNEAQ (reference sequence). This CDR3 contains 15 residues. CDR3 sequence: CASSQPGLAENEQYF. In nucleotides, the CDR3 is TGTGCCAGCAGCCAACCGGGACTAGCAGAAAACGAGCAGTACTTC.

The sample holds many counts of this clonotype. V and J are TRBV4-3 and TRBJ2-3; D perhaps matches TRBD1 (7 bases). The CDR3 is 15 residues long. Trimming left V 0 bases short and J 1 base short, with 8 bases between. Germline V lookup: CDR1 LGHNA, CDR2 YSLEER. CDR3 sequence (DNA): TGCGCCAGCAGCCAAGACAGGGGGGGCACAGATACGCAGTATTTT. Translated, it gives CASSQDRGGTDTQYF.

As for this clonotype: Sequence at one end of the junction differs from germline and may be a read error. This sequence joins TRBV4-3 and TRBJ2-3; 12 bases line up with TRBD2. The CDR3 totals 17 residues. The germline V gene encodes CDR1 LGHNA and CDR2 YSLEER. The CDR3 DNA reads as TGCGCCAGCAACCAAAGGTGGACTAGCGGGGACACAGATACGCAGTATTTT. Translated, it gives CASNQRWTSGDTDTQYF.

In regard to this clonotype: This clone may be a read error of a much larger clone one base away. The CDR3 carries no conserved terminal phenylalanine or tryptophan, so it likely arises from a read error. The rearrangement uses TRBV5-1 and TRBJ2-7, with 9 bases aligning to TRBD2. This CDR3 is 16 amino acids long. CDR1 and CDR2 (germline): SGHRS, YFSETQ. Trimming removed 0 bases from V and 4 bases from J; junction bases left unmatched: 8. CDR3 sequence: CASSLEGSGSRYEQYL. DNA of the CDR3: TGCGCCAGCAGCTTGGAAGGTAGCGGGAGTAGGTACGAGCAGTACCTC.